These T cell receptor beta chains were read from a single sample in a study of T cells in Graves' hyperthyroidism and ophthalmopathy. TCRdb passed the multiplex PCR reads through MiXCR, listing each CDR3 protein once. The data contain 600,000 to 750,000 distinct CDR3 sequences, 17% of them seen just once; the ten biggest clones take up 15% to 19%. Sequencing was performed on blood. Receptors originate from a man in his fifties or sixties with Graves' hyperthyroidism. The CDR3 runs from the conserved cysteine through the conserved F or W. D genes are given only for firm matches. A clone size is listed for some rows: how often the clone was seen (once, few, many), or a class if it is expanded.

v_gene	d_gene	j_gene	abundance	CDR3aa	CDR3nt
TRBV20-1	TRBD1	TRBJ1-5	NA	CSATQGASNQPQHF	TGCAGTGCTACGCAGGGGGCCAGCAATCAGCCCCAGCATTTT
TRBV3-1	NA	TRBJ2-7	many	CASSQRGSGYEQYF	TGTGCCAGCAGCCAAAGGGGAAGTGGCTACGAGCAGTACTTC
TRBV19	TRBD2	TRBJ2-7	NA	CASRDSGRGVYEQYF	TGTGCCAGTAGAGATAGCGGGAGGGGAGTCTACGAGCAGTACTTC
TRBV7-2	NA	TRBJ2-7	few	CASSDGQYEQYF	TGTGCCAGCAGCGACGGACAGTACGAGCAGTACTTC
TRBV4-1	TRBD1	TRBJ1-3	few	CASSQEGGAGGRSGNTIYF	TGCGCCAGCAGCCAAGAAGGGGGTGCAGGGGGCCGTTCTGGAAACACCATATATTTT
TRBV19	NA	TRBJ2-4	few	CASSMEHIAKNIQYF	TGTGCCAGTAGTATGGAACATATAGCCAAAAACATTCAGTACTTC
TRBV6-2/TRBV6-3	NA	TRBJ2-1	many	CASSYDYSRNEQFF	TGTGCCAGCAGTTACGATTACTCCCGAAATGAGCAGTTCTTC
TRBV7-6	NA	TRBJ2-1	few	CASSPAGGGRIYNEQFF	TGTGCCAGCAGCCCCGCAGGTGGAGGGAGAATCTACAATGAGCAGTTCTTC
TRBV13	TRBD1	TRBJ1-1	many	CASSKGQGPEAFF	TGTGCCAGCAGCAAGGGACAGGGTCCTGAAGCTTTCTTT
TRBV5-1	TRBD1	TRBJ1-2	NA	CASSKGQGANYGYTF	TGCGCCAGCAGCAAGGGACAGGGGGCTAACTATGGCTACACCTTC
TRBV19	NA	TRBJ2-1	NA	CASSPRDGSSYNEQFF	TGTGCCAGTAGTCCTAGGGACGGTAGCTCCTACAATGAGCAGTTCTTC
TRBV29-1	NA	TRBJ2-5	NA	CSVWGSLGETQYF	TGCAGCGTTTGGGGGAGTCTGGGAGAGACCCAGTACTTC
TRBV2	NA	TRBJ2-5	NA	CASSLGPRDQETQYF	TGTGCCAGCAGTTTAGGACCCCGGGACCAAGAGACCCAGTACTTC
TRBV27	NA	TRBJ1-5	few	CASSSSRNREWNQPQHF	TGTGCCAGCAGCTCAAGCCGTAACAGGGAGTGGAACCAGCCCCAGCATTTT
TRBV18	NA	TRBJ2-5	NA	CASSPQQTQYF	TGTGCCAGCTCACCCCAACAGACCCAGTACTTC
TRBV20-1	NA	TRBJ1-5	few	CSARDGTKGGQPQHF	TGCAGTGCTAGAGACGGGACGAAGGGGGGGCAGCCCCAGCATTTT
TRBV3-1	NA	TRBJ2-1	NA	CASSQGSSNEQFF	TGTGCCAGCAGCCAAGGATCCTCGAATGAGCAGTTCTTC
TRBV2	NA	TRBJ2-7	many	CASSDVRHEQYF	TGTGCCAGCAGTGATGTCCGGCACGAGCAGTACTTC
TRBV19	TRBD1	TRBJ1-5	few	CASSPGTGTPQHF	TGTGCCAGTAGCCCGGGGACAGGGACCCCCCAGCATTTT
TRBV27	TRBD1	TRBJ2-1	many	CASSLPPGQLYNEQFF	TGTGCCAGCAGTTTACCTCCGGGACAGCTTTACAATGAGCAGTTCTTC
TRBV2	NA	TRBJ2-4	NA	CAGDSGELAKNIQYF	TGTGCCGGGGATAGCGGTGAACTAGCCAAAAACATTCAGTACTTC
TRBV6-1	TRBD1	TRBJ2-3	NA	CASSEWDSTDTQYF	TGTGCCAGCAGTGAATGGGACAGTACAGATACGCAGTATTTT